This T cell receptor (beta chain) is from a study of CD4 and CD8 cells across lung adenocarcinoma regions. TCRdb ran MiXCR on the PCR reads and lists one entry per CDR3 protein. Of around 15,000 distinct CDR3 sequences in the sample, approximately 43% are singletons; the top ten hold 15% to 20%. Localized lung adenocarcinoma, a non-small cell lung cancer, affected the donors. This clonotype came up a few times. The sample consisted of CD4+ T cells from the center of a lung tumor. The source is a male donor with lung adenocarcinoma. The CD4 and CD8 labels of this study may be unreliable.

The CDR3 bases are TGTGCCAGCAGCCTCCTACAAGTAGGAGATACGCAGTATTTT. This codes for CASSLLQVGDTQYF. The chain recombines TRBV6-1 with TRBJ2-3; the D is unclear. V lost 6 bases to trimming and J lost 5 bases, with 15 bases between them. The CDR3 is made up of 14 amino acids. CDR1 is MNHNS and CDR2 is SASEGT in the germline V gene.